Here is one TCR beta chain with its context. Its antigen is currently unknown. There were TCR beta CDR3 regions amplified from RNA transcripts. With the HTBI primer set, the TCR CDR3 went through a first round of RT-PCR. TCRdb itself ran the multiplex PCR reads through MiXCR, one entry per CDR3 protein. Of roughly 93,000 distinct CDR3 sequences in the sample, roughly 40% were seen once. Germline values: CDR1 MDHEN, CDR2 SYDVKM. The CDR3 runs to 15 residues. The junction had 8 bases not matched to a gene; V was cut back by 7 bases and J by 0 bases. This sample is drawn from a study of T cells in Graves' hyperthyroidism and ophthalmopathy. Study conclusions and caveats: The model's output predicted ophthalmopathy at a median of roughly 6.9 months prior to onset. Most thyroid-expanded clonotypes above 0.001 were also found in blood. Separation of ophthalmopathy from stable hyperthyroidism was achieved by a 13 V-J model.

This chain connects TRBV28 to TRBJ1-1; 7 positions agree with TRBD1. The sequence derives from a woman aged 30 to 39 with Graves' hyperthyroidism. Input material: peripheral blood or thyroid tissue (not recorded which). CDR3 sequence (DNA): TGTGCCAGCAAGGAACAGGGGAAATTGAACACTGAAGCTTTCTTT. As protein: CASKEQGKLNTEAFF. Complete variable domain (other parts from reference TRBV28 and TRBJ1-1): DVKVTQSSRYLVKRTGEKVFLECVQDMDHENMFWYRQDPGLGLRLIYFSYDVKMKEKGDIPEGYSVSREKKERFSLILESASTNQTSMYLCASKEQGKLNTEAFFGQGTRLTVV.